This entry lists 32 T cell receptor beta chains sequenced from one sample in a study of blood T cells in healthy people across ages. The use of a sample-barcoded 5' primer and a J-beta primer mix characterized a second PCR of about 7 to 12 cycles. TCRdb reprocessed the 5' RACE reads via MiXCR and lists one record per CDR3 protein. The sample lists about 640,000 distinct CDR3 sequences, under 30% seen once, with about 15% in the top ten. Sequencing was done on a sample of blood. Receptors originate from a woman over 75 in good health.

Comment on this clonotype: This clone may be a read error of a much larger clone one base away. The chain links TRBV4-2 to TRBJ1-5, with 7 bases identical to TRBD1. V dropped 1 base and J dropped 6; count of bases not matched to a gene: 6. Looked up from germline, CDR1 is LGHNA and CDR2 is YNFKEQ. This CDR3 region has 15 residues. CDR3: CASSQVGQEGQPQHF. In DNA form, the CDR3 reads TGTGCCAGCAGCCAAGTAGGACAGGAAGGTCAGCCCCAGCATTTT.

Many counts were recorded for this clonotype. Given a much more abundant clone one base away, this may be a read error. This chain links TRBV9 with TRBJ1-5; possible D gene TRBD1, 6 bases. V lost 3 bases and J lost 2, with 9 bases in between. CDR3 length equals 14 residues. Germline V lookup: CDR1 SGDLS, CDR2 YYNGEE. The CDR3, as DNA: TGTGCCAGCAGCGCCTCAGGGGGCAATCAGCCCCAGCATTTT. This encodes CASSASGGNQPQHF.

The rearrangement joins TRBV10-3 to TRBJ2-1; 9 nucleotides match TRBD1. Looked up from germline, CDR1 is ENHRY and CDR2 is SYGVKD. The CDR3 is made up of 14 amino acids. Trimming removed 7 bases from V and 7 bases from J; junction bases left unmatched: 8. CDR3 bases: TGTGCCATCAACCCAGGACAGGGGAAGAATGAGCAGTTCTTC. The encoded protein is CAINPGQGKNEQFF.

On this clonotype itself: This may come from a read error, since a much larger clone is one base off. The chain links TRBV20-1 to TRBJ1-2; maybe TRBD1 (6 bases). Germline values: CDR1 DFQATT, CDR2 SNEGSKA (reference sequence). CDR3 length: 12 amino acids. CDR3 loop: CIVNGGDYGYTF. The CDR3 DNA follows: TGCATTGTGAATGGGGGCGACTATGGCTACACCTTC.

There are many counts of this clonotype. The V gene is TRBV27, the J gene TRBJ2-5, with 12 bases lining up with TRBD2. Germline CDR1 MNHEY, CDR2 SMNVEV (reference sequence). The V gene end was trimmed by 6 bases and the J gene end by 5 bases; junction bases not matched to a gene: 10. CDR3 size: 16 residues. The DNA for the CDR3 is TGTGCCAGCAGCCTGACTAGCGGGGGTTACGGGGAGACCCAGTACTTC. Translation gives CASSLTSGGYGETQYF.

This clonotype was picked up many times. The chain employs TRBV5-1 and TRBJ2-3, with TRBD2 matching 8 bases. This CDR3 is built from 15 residues. Germline CDR1 SGHRS, CDR2 YFSETQ. V shed 3 bases and J 9 bases; nucleotides not matched to a gene: 12. The CDR3 DNA sequence: TGCGCCAGCAGCTATCGAGCGGGGGACTCGTCCACGCAGTATTTT. This translates into CASSYRAGDSSTQYF.

A word on this clonotype: This may be a read error, as it is one base from a much larger clone. This chain uses TRBV7-9 with TRBJ1-3, with a weak D call TRBD1 (5 bases). Germline assignment: CDR1 SEHNR and CDR2 FQNEAQ (reference sequence). The CDR3 spans 16 residues. DNA of the CDR3: TGTGCCAGCAGTCCGTCGGGGCAAAACTCTGGAAACGCCATATATTTT. This sequence encodes CASSPSGQNSGNAIYF.

This clonotype appeared many times. In DNA form, the CDR3 reads TGCAGTGCTAGAGTGGAACCAGGGGCGAAAAATTCACCCCTCCACTTT. Amino acids: CSARVEPGAKNSPLHF. This chain uses TRBV20-1 with TRBJ1-6; D is possibly TRBD1 (6 bases). The CDR3 has 16 residues. Germline CDR1 is DFQATT and CDR2 is SNEGSKA (reference sequence). Trimming shortened V by 1 base and J by 7 bases, and 17 bases separated the two germline ends.

The chain uses TRBV13 and TRBJ2-5, with TRBD2 matching over 10 bases. The DNA end is a closer match to TRBJ2-7, so the J assignment may be wrong. Germline assignment: CDR1 PRHDT and CDR2 FYEKMQ (reference sequence). The CDR3 consists of 14 residues. This chain's CDR3 is CASKGTSGKYEQYF. In DNA, the CDR3 is TGTGCCAGCAAGGGCACTAGCGGGAAATACGAGCAGTACTTC.

Many counts were recorded for this clonotype. V is TRBV29-1 and J is TRBJ2-3, with no clear D. The germline V gene encodes CDR1 SQVTM and CDR2 ANQGSEA. The CDR3 totals 14 residues. Trimming removed 0 bases from V and 4 bases from J, with 11 bases in between. CDR3 nucleotides: TGCAGCGTTGAAGAAGGCGGAATCGCAGATACGCAGTATTTT. It codes for CSVEEGGIADTQYF.

This clonotype was counted many times. The chain is built from TRBV9 and TRBJ2-7, with 11 bases fitting TRBD1. Germline CDR1 and CDR2: SGDLS and YYNGEE. This CDR3 is built from 16 residues. V trimming: 0 bases; J trimming: 0 bases; junction bases outside the gene matches: 2. The CDR3 is CASSVAGTGGSYEQYF. The DNA of the CDR3 is TGTGCCAGCAGCGTAGCTGGGACAGGGGGCTCCTACGAGCAGTACTTC.

This clonotype was picked up a small number of times. At one end, the junction sequence differs from germline, possibly due to a read error. The V and J genes are TRBV18 and TRBJ2-4, with D perhaps matching TRBD1 (6 bases). This CDR3 has 14 amino acids. The germline V gene encodes CDR1 KGHSH and CDR2 LQKENI. CDR3: CASSPQGFKNIQYF. Here the CDR3 DNA reads TGTGCCAGCTCCCCACAGGGATTCAAAAACATTCAGTACTTC.

This clonotype was counted at least ten times. The rearrangement joins TRBV5-6 to TRBJ2-5, with D hard to call. The CDR3 is 13 amino acids. Germline V gives CDR1 SGHDT, CDR2 YYEEEE. With 2 bases removed from V and 3 bases from J, the gap between germline ends came to 8 bases. The CDR3 coding sequence is TGTGCCAGCAGCTTCGCCTGGGAAGAGACCCAGTACTTC. Its protein product is CASSFAWEETQYF.

There are many counts of this clonotype. The chain links TRBV6-2 or TRBV6-3 to TRBJ2-5; 7 bases are a match to TRBD2. Germline CDR1 reads MNHEY; CDR2 reads SVGEGT. The CDR3 extends over 14 amino acids. After removal of 7 bases from V and 1 base from J, the junction contained 6 bases not matched to a gene. The CDR3, as DNA: TGTGCCAGCAACCAAGCGGGGACCCAAGAGACCCAGTACTTC. Its translation is CASNQAGTQETQYF.

There are many counts of this clonotype. The chain employs TRBV11-3 and TRBJ2-7; 7 nucleotides align to TRBD1. V was clipped by 8 bases and J by 6 bases; unmatched bases: 10. There are 13 residues in the CDR3. CDR1 is SGHNT and CDR2 is YENEEA in the germline V gene. The chain's CDR3 is CASGRQGTGEQYF. CDR3 sequence (DNA): TGTGCCAGCGGGCGACAGGGCACCGGCGAGCAGTACTTC.

V usage is TRBV20-1 and J usage is TRBJ2-2; 13 positions agree with TRBD2. CDR1 and CDR2 (germline): DFQATT, SNEGSKA (reference sequence). The CDR3 runs to 17 residues. V lost 0 bases and J lost 7; bases outside the gene matches: 8. Here the CDR3 DNA reads TGCAGTGCTAGAGATTTCACTAGCGGGGGGGTATTCGGGGAGCTGTTTTTT. It codes for CSARDFTSGGVFGELFF.

In regard to this clonotype: One base away lies a much larger clone, so this may be a sequencing read error. The rearrangement joins TRBV9 to TRBJ2-4; a possible D gene is TRBD2 (7 bases). The CDR3 sequence is 14 residues long. The germline V gene encodes CDR1 SGDLS and CDR2 YYNGEE. V was clipped by 4 bases and J by 13 bases, with 21 bases between them. Written as DNA, the CDR3 is TGTGCCAGCAGCCCCCCTGGGGGGGGCACTGAGCAGTACTTC. Its protein is CASSPPGGGTEQYF. Full variable domain (remainder filled in from reference TRBV9 and TRBJ2-4): DSGVTQTPKHLITATGQRVTLRCSPRSGDLSVYWYQQSLDQGLQFLIQYYNGEERAKGNILERFSAQQFPDLHSELNLSSLELGDSALYFCASSPPGGGTEQYFGAGTRLSVL.

This clonotype was detected ten times or more. The CDR3, as DNA: TGTGCCAGCAGCTTAACGGGGGACTCATTCTCCTACGAGCAGTACTTC. Its translation: CASSLTGDSFSYEQYF. This chain links TRBV7-8 with TRBJ2-7; a possible D gene is TRBD2 (6 bases). In germline, CDR1 is SGHVS, CDR2 FQNEAQ. The CDR3 runs to 16 residues. Between the trimmed V and J ends, which lost 2 bases and 0 bases, there was a span of 14 bases.

The gene calls are TRBV20-1 and TRBJ2-2; 7 positions agree with TRBD1. CDR1 DFQATT and CDR2 SNEGSKA come from the germline V gene (reference sequence). V was pared by 2 bases and J by 3 bases, with 0 bases of the junction left unmatched. This CDR3 is 13 amino acids long. The CDR3 protein is CSARQGDTGELFF. Here the CDR3 DNA reads TGCAGTGCTAGACAGGGGGACACCGGGGAGCTGTTTTTT.

About this clonotype itself: A much larger clone lies a single base off, so this may be a read error. The chain links TRBV7-2 to TRBJ1-2; D not certain. The germline V and J ends were trimmed by 5 bases and 10 bases, with 17 bases remaining between them. Germline V CDR1 and CDR2: SGHTA, FQGNSA. This CDR3 contains 13 residues. For the CDR3, the DNA is TGTGCCAGCAGCCCCCCGGTGGTACGGGACTACACCTTC. This translates into CASSPPVVRDYTF.

This clonotype has a count of ten or more. The chain has TRBV29-1 and TRBJ2-3, with D possibly being TRBD1 (7 bases). V lost 6 bases, J lost 5 bases, and 18 bases lay in between. Germline values: CDR1 SQVTM, CDR2 ANQGSEA. There are 14 residues in the CDR3. CDR3 in amino acids: CSVEQGRLGDTQYF. DNA of the CDR3: TGCAGCGTGGAACAGGGGAGGTTGGGAGATACGCAGTATTTT.

The table lists this clonotype with a few counts. This could be a read error, since a much larger clone is one nucleotide away. The V and J genes are TRBV4-3 and TRBJ2-7, with 7 bases matching TRBD2. V was pared by 0 bases and J by 7 bases, with 15 bases of the junction left unmatched. The CDR3 consists of 17 residues. Germline V gene sequence: CDR1 LGHNA, CDR2 YSLEER. CDR3 amino acids: CASSQELLAAPYNEQYF. In DNA form, the CDR3 reads TGCGCCAGCAGCCAAGAGTTGCTAGCGGCTCCCTACAATGAGCAGTACTTC.

The V gene is TRBV5-4, the J gene TRBJ2-2; TRBD1 aligns across 8 bases. This CDR3 spans 16 amino acids. Unmatched junction bases numbered 10, after V lost 2 bases and J lost 7 bases. Germline V lookup: CDR1 SGHNT, CDR2 YYREEE (reference sequence). The CDR3 bases are TGTGCCAGCAGCTTACAGGCAGGGGGCGCGAGCGGGGAGCTGTTTTTT. Its protein product is CASSLQAGGASGELFF.

This clonotype was seen many times. The genes are TRBV6-5 and TRBJ2-7; D ambiguous. The CDR3 runs to 15 residues. V dropped 1 base and J dropped 2 bases, with 12 bases sitting between them. Per the germline V gene, CDR1 is MNHEY and CDR2 is SVGAGI. The CDR3 reads CASSYFSDKTYEQYF. The CDR3 bases are TGTGCCAGCAGTTACTTCTCAGACAAGACCTACGAGCAGTACTTC.

This clonotype occurred many times. In nucleotides, the CDR3 is TGCAGCGTTGAAGTCCGGCAGAACTATGGCTACACCTTC. Residues: CSVEVRQNYGYTF. The chain recombines TRBV29-1 with TRBJ1-2, with unresolved D. The CDR3 spans 13 residues. V was pared by 1 base and J by 2 bases, with 8 bases between. Germline loops: CDR1 SQVTM, CDR2 ANQGSEA.

The chain is built from TRBV6-5 and TRBJ2-7; 8 bases are shared with TRBD2. V lost 4 bases and J lost 2; bases outside the gene matches: 7. Per the germline V gene, CDR1 is MNHEY and CDR2 is SVGAGI. This CDR3 has 15 amino acids. The CDR3 spells CASSSGTRGAYEQYF. CDR3 sequence (DNA): TGTGCCAGCAGTTCCGGGACTAGGGGGGCCTACGAGCAGTACTTC.

This sequence joins TRBV20-1 and TRBJ2-7, with D perhaps matching TRBD1 (6 bases). The germline CDR1 and CDR2 sequences are DFQATT and SNEGSKA (reference sequence). V lost 2 bases and J 1 base, leaving 12 bases between the germline ends. This CDR3 contains 14 residues. The CDR3 region is CSARSRGFSYEQYF. DNA of the CDR3: TGCAGTGCTAGAAGCAGGGGATTTTCCTACGAGCAGTACTTC.

This clonotype has a count of ten or more. The CDR3 is CASSSGGGSSYNEQFF. The CDR3 DNA is TGTGCCAGCAGCTCCGGAGGGGGGAGCTCCTACAATGAGCAGTTCTTC. The rearrangement joins TRBV9 to TRBJ2-1; D may correspond to TRBD1 or TRBD2 (6 bases each). Germline CDR1 and CDR2: SGDLS and YYNGEE. The CDR3 is 16 amino acids. Trimming took off 4 bases at V and 0 bases at J, with 14 bases between the two ends.

The gene calls are TRBV2 and TRBJ1-1; TRBD1 agrees at 7 bases. J was trimmed by 0 bases and V by 7 bases; bases with no gene match: 5. This CDR3 has 14 residues. Germline lookup yields CDR1 SNHLY and CDR2 FYNNEI. CDR3 sequence (DNA): TGTGCCAGCATCCCGACAGGGCTGAACACTGAAGCTTTCTTT. As protein: CASIPTGLNTEAFF.

This clonotype was counted ten times or more. The CDR3 protein is CATSRDWETQYF. The CDR3 DNA sequence: TGTGCCACCAGCAGAGATTGGGAGACCCAGTACTTC. The J gene is TRBJ2-5, the V gene TRBV15; D gene unclear. The CDR3 sequence is 12 residues long. The germline CDR1 and CDR2 sequences are LNHNV and YYDKDF (reference sequence). Trimming took off 0 bases at V and 5 bases at J, with 4 bases between the two ends.

This clonotype was found a few times. This may arise from a read error, as a much more abundant clone is one base away. The chain has TRBV28 and TRBJ2-7, with 7 bases lining up with TRBD2. After removal of 11 bases from V and 7 bases from J, the junction contained 17 bases not matched to a gene. CDR3 length: 14 amino acids. The germline V gene encodes CDR1 MDHEN and CDR2 SYDVKM. CDR3 region: CALSGGRAENEQYF. CDR3 DNA sequence: TGTGCCTTATCGGGGGGAAGAGCGGAGAATGAGCAGTACTTC.

Of note for this clonotype: A much larger clone is a single base away; this may be a read error. The J gene is TRBJ2-7, the V gene TRBV7-9; the D gene is possibly TRBD1 (5 bases). There are 13 residues in the CDR3. From germline, CDR1 is SEHNR and CDR2 FQNEAQ (reference sequence). In DNA, the CDR3 is TGTACCAGCAGCTTACCAGGGCCCTACGAGCAGTACTTC. Protein product: CTSSLPGPYEQYF.